A selection of T cell receptor beta chains follows, all from one sample in a study of blood T cell repertoires in COVID-19. Produced via immunoSEQ multiplex PCR; TCRdb's table is partial and in-frame only. The repertoire holds approximately 300,000 clones, about 89% seen once, with approximately 4.3% in the top ten. Sequencing was performed on peripheral blood. The source of these receptors is a man between 40 and 49 years old with acute or convalescent COVID-19. Both conserved end residues are part of each CDR3. A D gene is named only where the DNA matches it firmly. For some rows the clone size is stated as once, few or many, or as a class when expanded; others skip it.

CATSDHGQGDTEAFF	TGTGCCACCAGTGATCACGGACAGGGGGACACTGAAGCTTTCTTT	.	TRBV24-1	TRBJ1-1	TRBD1	15
CASSWRLAGDSYEQYF	TGTGCCAGCAGCTGGAGACTAGCGGGGGACTCCTACGAGCAGTACTTC	.	TRBV5-6	TRBJ2-7	TRBD2	16
CAWSVTGISGYTF	TGTGCCTGGAGTGTAACCGGGATCAGTGGCTACACCTTC	.	TRBV30	TRBJ1-2	.	13
CASTAAGGNTEAFF	TGTGCCAGCACCGCGGCGGGCGGGAACACTGAAGCTTTCTTT	.	TRBV2	TRBJ1-1	.	14
CASSETGGISSFF	TGTGCCAGCAGTGAGACAGGGGGCATATCTTCGTTTTTT	.	TRBV2	TRBJ1-4	TRBD1	13
CASRIERAKAGRGNTIYF	TGTGCCAGTAGGATCGAGCGGGCCAAGGCGGGTAGGGGAAACACCATATATTTT	.	TRBV19	TRBJ1-3	.	18
CAISESRGLGSYEQYF	TGTGCCATCAGTGAGTCGAGGGGACTTGGCTCCTACGAGCAGTACTTC	once	TRBV10-3	TRBJ2-7	.	16
CASSLRGETDEAFF	TGTGCCAGCAGCCTCCGGGGAGAAACCGATGAAGCTTTCTTT	.	TRBV9	TRBJ1-1	.	14
CSVVGVTVGYTF	TGCAGCGTTGTTGGAGTGACGGTGGGCTACACCTTC	.	TRBV29-1	TRBJ1-2	.	12
CASSPLGGPGGYTF	TGTGCCAGCAGCCCCCTCGGGGGGCCGGGAGGCTACACCTTC	.	TRBV7-9	TRBJ1-2	.	14
CATSPNEEGSEQYF	TGTGCCACCAGCCCCAATGAGGAGGGGTCGGAGCAGTACTTC	.	TRBV15	TRBJ2-7	.	14
CASGGQFNQPQHF	TGTGCCAGTGGGGGACAGTTCAATCAGCCCCAGCATTTT	.	TRBV19	TRBJ1-5	TRBD1	13
CASSLGQITFMNTEAFF	TGCGCCAGCAGCTTGGGACAGATAACCTTTATGAACACTGAAGCTTTCTTT	.	TRBV5-1	TRBJ1-1	.	17
CATSRGGQGNSPLHF	TGTGCCACCAGCAGAGGGGGCCAGGGGAATTCACCCCTCCACTTT	.	TRBV15	TRBJ1-6	.	15
CASSPLPGGGNDEQFF	TGTGCCAGCTCACCACTCCCCGGCGGGGGGAACGATGAGCAGTTCTTC	.	TRBV18	TRBJ2-1	TRBD2	16
CASSLDGRPQHF	TGCGCCAGCAGCTTGGATGGGAGGCCCCAGCATTTT	.	TRBV5-1	TRBJ1-5	.	12
CASSPSTPYEQYF	TGTGCCAGCAGCCCCTCGACACCCTACGAGCAGTACTTC	.	TRBV11-2	TRBJ2-7	.	13
CASSLGGMNTEAFF	TGTGCCAGCAGCTTAGGAGGGATGAACACTGAAGCTTTCTTT	.	TRBV5-6	TRBJ1-1	.	14
CASGWRGGEDGYTF	TGTGCCAGCGGCTGGCGAGGGGGAGAGGATGGCTACACCTTC	once	TRBV6-5	TRBJ1-2	.	14
CASSRDTNNEKLFF	TGCGCCAGCAGTCGGGACACCAATAATGAAAAACTGTTTTTT	.	TRBV5-1	TRBJ1-4	.	14
CASSLSTTYEQYF	TGTGCCAGCAGCTTGAGCACTACCTACGAGCAGTACTTC	.	TRBV5-4	TRBJ2-7	.	13
CASSLAWDRVLFTEAFF	TGCGCCAGCAGCTTGGCCTGGGACAGGGTTTTGTTCACTGAAGCTTTCTTT	once	TRBV5-1	TRBJ1-1	TRBD1	17
CASSNRVKVGDEQFF	TGTGCCAGCAGTAACAGGGTAAAGGTGGGCGATGAGCAGTTCTTC	.	TRBV6-5	TRBJ2-1	.	15
CASSLEGGGDTQYF	TGTGCCAGCAGCCTAGAAGGAGGAGGAGATACGCAGTATTTT	.	TRBV6-5	TRBJ2-3	.	14
CASSLWGLRNTEAFF	TGTGCCAGCAGCTTGTGGGGGCTGAGGAACACTGAAGCTTTCTTT	.	TRBV5-4	TRBJ1-1	.	15